Below, 23 T cell receptor beta chains from the same sample are listed, as sequenced in a study of blood T cell repertoires in COVID-19. Generated by immunoSEQ multiplex PCR, the TCRdb table keeps only in-frame clones and is missing some. In the table there are some 130,000 clones, about 89% of which are singletons. The specimen sequenced was peripheral blood. The receptors originated from a man aged 60 to 75 with COVID-19, enrolled during active disease.

The table lists this clone with a few counts. The genes are TRBV6-1 and TRBJ1-2; no reliable D call. Trimming cost V 2 bases and J 7 bases, with 17 bases left between them. This CDR3 has 15 amino acids. The germline CDR1 and CDR2 sequences are MNHNS and SASEGT. The CDR3 DNA reads as TGTGCCAGCAGTGAAAGAGGCAGCGGCCTTGCTGGCTACACCTTC. It specifies CASSERGSGLAGYTF.

This clone was seen only once. J is TRBJ1-2 and V is TRBV7-8, with D perhaps TRBD1 (5 bases). Germline CDR1 and CDR2: SGHVS and FQNEAQ. The CDR3 runs 13 residues. Trimming removed 10 bases at V and 0 bases at J, with 12 bases between. As DNA, the CDR3 is TGTGCCACCCACGACAGAGCTAACTATGGCTACACCTTC. Protein: CATHDRANYGYTF.

The chain couples TRBV5-4 to TRBJ1-2; 8 nucleotides match TRBD1. This CDR3 comprises 16 residues. CDR1 SGHNT and CDR2 YYREEE come from the germline V gene (reference sequence). Trimming cost V 0 bases and J 7 bases; bases outside gene matches: 11. This CDR3 is CASSLDPGRGRGGYTF. CDR3 coding DNA: TGTGCCAGCAGCTTGGATCCGGGCAGGGGGCGTGGTGGCTACACCTTC.

The rearrangement joins TRBV5-4 to TRBJ2-2, with D maybe TRBD1 (6 bases). Trimming pared 0 bases from V and 0 bases from J, leaving 12 bases between. This CDR3 has 17 residues. Germline V CDR1 and CDR2: SGHNT, YYREEE (reference sequence). In DNA, the CDR3 is TGTGCCAGCAGCTTGGGGGGACAAGACGCGAACACCGGGGAGCTGTTTTTT. It encodes CASSLGGQDANTGELFF. Filled out from reference TRBV5-4 and TRBJ2-2, the complete variable domain reads ETGVTQSPTHLIKTRGQQVTLRCSSQSGHNTVSWYQQALGQGPQFIFQYYREEENGRGNFPPRFSGLQFPNYSSELNVNALELDDSALYLCASSLGGQDANTGELFFGEGSRLTVL.

The chain has TRBV15 and TRBJ2-6; D unclear. The CDR3 covers 14 residues. Per the germline V gene, CDR1 is LNHNV and CDR2 is YYDKDF (reference sequence). The V gene lost 4 bases and the J gene lost 2 bases, with 6 bases spanning the gap. The CDR3 here is CATSTRAGANVLTF. CDR3 DNA: TGTGCCACCAGCACCCGGGCTGGGGCCAACGTCCTGACTTTC.

The genes are TRBV19 and TRBJ1-6; D is undetermined. CDR3 length: 14 amino acids. Trimming took 7 bases from V and 4 from J, leaving 11 bases between them. Germline V lookup: CDR1 LNHDA, CDR2 SQIVND (reference sequence). The CDR3 DNA reads TGTGCCAGTACGGCGGGAGGATATAATTCACCCCTCCACTTT. This gives the protein CASTAGGYNSPLHF.

V is TRBV21-1 and J is TRBJ2-3; the D call of TRBD2 is as the table states it, not checked on the DNA. TRBV21-1 is noted as a pseudogene. The CDR3 length is 16 residues. Here the CDR3 reads CASSTPGVIHTDTQYF. In DNA form, the CDR3 reads TGTGCCAGCAGCACCCCGGGAGTGATCCACACAGATACGCAGTATTTT.

The rearrangement links TRBV9 to TRBJ2-7; 10 nucleotides agree with TRBD2. The CDR3 contains 15 residues. Trimming removed 2 bases from V and 10 bases from J; junction bases left unmatched: 12. CDR1 is SGDLS, CDR2 YYNGEE, per germline. CDR3 protein: CASSVSGGPPSVQYF. The CDR3 region has the DNA TGTGCCAGCAGCGTTAGCGGGGGGCCGCCGTCGGTACAGTACTTC.

V is TRBV10-3 and J is TRBJ2-7; the match to TRBD1 covers 7 bases. Germline V gives CDR1 ENHRY, CDR2 SYGVKD. V was pared by 1 base and J by 5 bases, with 8 bases of the junction left unmatched. CDR3 length: 15 amino acids. This CDR3 is CAISEFRDRAHEQYF. CDR3 coding DNA: TGTGCCATCAGTGAGTTTCGTGACAGGGCACACGAGCAGTACTTC.

The rearrangement uses TRBV7-2 and TRBJ1-5; D ambiguous. Germline V gene sequence: CDR1 SGHTA, CDR2 FQGNSA. The CDR3 loop spans 16 amino acids. V was cut by 1 base and J by 0 bases, with 10 bases left in between. This CDR3 is CASSLGSAYSNQPQHF. For the CDR3, the DNA is TGTGCCAGCAGCTTAGGGTCAGCGTATAGCAATCAGCCCCAGCATTTT.

V and J are TRBV5-1 and TRBJ1-1, with D hard to call. V gave up 4 bases and J gave up 3 bases, with 10 bases separating them. The CDR3 is 13 amino acids. Germline V gene sequence: CDR1 SGHRS, CDR2 YFSETQ. The CDR3 loop reads CASSPGSDTEAFF. The CDR3 DNA reads as TGCGCCAGCAGCCCGGGGTCGGACACTGAAGCTTTCTTT.

The V and J genes are TRBV2 and TRBJ2-3; TRBD2 matches 7 bases. This CDR3 is 16 amino acids long. V shed 4 bases and J 1 base; nucleotides not matched to a gene: 8. Germline loops: CDR1 SNHLY, CDR2 FYNNEI. The CDR3 reads CASSGGLVGRTDTQYF. The DNA of the CDR3 is TGTGCCAGCAGTGGTGGACTAGTAGGACGCACAGATACGCAGTATTTT.

The J gene is TRBJ2-1, the V gene TRBV3-1 (or the pseudogene TRBV3-2); D gene uncertain. Germline V CDR1 and CDR2: LGHDT, YNNKEL (reference sequence). The CDR3 sequence is 16 residues long. With 5 bases removed from V and 7 bases from J, the gap between germline ends came to 21 bases. The CDR3 DNA is TGTGCCAGCAGCGTCCGAAACCAATGGCCATCGAATGAGCAGTTCTTC. This codes for CASSVRNQWPSNEQFF.

In this sample, this clone turned up once. The gene calls are TRBV19 and TRBJ2-5, with 15 nucleotides matching TRBD2. The germline V gene encodes CDR1 LNHDA and CDR2 SQIVND (reference sequence). With 8 bases clipped from V and 6 bases from J, the junction kept 7 bases outside the gene matches. This CDR3 contains 15 residues. The CDR3 is CASERTSGGVKTQYF. Written as DNA, the CDR3 is TGTGCCAGTGAACGGACTAGCGGGGGGGTTAAGACCCAGTACTTC.

This chain links TRBV6-5 with TRBJ2-7; 8 bases agree with TRBD1. Germline V gene data show CDR1 as MNHEY and CDR2 as SVGAGI. Trimming removed 2 bases from V and 2 bases from J; junction bases left unmatched: 2. The CDR3 runs to 14 residues. This CDR3 is CASSYGQGPYEQYF. CDR3 DNA: TGTGCCAGCAGTTACGGACAGGGCCCCTACGAGCAGTACTTC.

The V and J genes are TRBV6-2 or TRBV6-3 and TRBJ1-2, with a weak D call TRBD1 (6 bases). CDR1 and CDR2 from the germline V gene are MNHEY and SVGEGT. The CDR3 runs to 13 residues. Trimming shortened V by 3 bases and J by 9 bases, and 14 bases separated the two germline ends. CDR3 sequence (DNA): TGTGCCAGCAGTTATCGGACAGTCAGGAGCTACACCTTC. Residues: CASSYRTVRSYTF.

This sequence joins TRBV4-2 and TRBJ2-5, with D possibly being TRBD1 (5 bases). Germline V lookup: CDR1 LGHNA, CDR2 YNFKEQ. V lost 0 bases and J 7 bases, leaving 12 bases between the germline ends. CDR3 length: 14 amino acids. The CDR3 sequence is CASSQDLRAGTQYF. DNA for the CDR3: TGTGCCAGCAGCCAAGATCTCAGGGCCGGGACCCAGTACTTC.

The V gene is TRBV2, the J gene TRBJ1-2; TRBD1 matches 8 bases. V shed 6 bases and J 2 bases; nucleotides not matched to a gene: 8. The CDR3 is made up of 15 amino acids. The germline V gene encodes CDR1 SNHLY and CDR2 FYNNEI. The CDR3 region is CASRTYRGTNYGYTF. The CDR3 DNA reads TGTGCCAGCAGGACATACAGGGGGACAAACTATGGCTACACCTTC.

The chain is built from TRBV6-6 and TRBJ2-1; 12 bases map to TRBD1. CDR3 length: 14 residues. V gave up 4 bases and J gave up 6 bases; unmatched junction bases: 1. Per germline, CDR1 MNHNY and CDR2 SVGAGI (reference sequence). As DNA, the CDR3 is TGTGCCAGCAGTTCGGGACAGGGGGCCAATGAGCAGTTCTTC. Protein product: CASSSGQGANEQFF.

The chain joins TRBV5-1 to TRBJ1-1, with TRBD1 as a possible D gene (5 bases). The CDR3 runs 15 residues. V was trimmed by 4 bases and J by 4 bases, leaving 17 bases between them. Looked up from germline, CDR1 is SGHRS and CDR2 is YFSETQ. CDR3 in amino acids: CASSLWGSGVTEAFF. CDR3 DNA: TGCGCCAGCAGCCTTTGGGGCAGCGGGGTCACTGAAGCTTTCTTT.

V gene TRBV9 combines with J gene TRBJ2-1, with TRBD2 matching over 13 bases. CDR3 length equals 17 residues. Germline CDR1 reads SGDLS; CDR2 reads YYNGEE. Unmatched junction bases numbered 9, after V lost 4 bases and J lost 5 bases. CDR3 in DNA: TGTGCCAGCAGCCACAATCCAACTAGCGGGGGGGACAATGAGCAGTTCTTC. This gives the protein CASSHNPTSGGDNEQFF.

Only a few counts were recorded for this clone. The chain links TRBV4-3 to TRBJ2-7; 11 bases are shared with TRBD1. Trimming removed 4 bases from V and 3 bases from J; junction bases left unmatched: 5. The CDR3 covers 15 residues. The V gene's germline CDR1 is LGHNA and CDR2 YSLEER. The CDR3 spells CASSPAGTGGYEQYF. Here the CDR3 DNA reads TGCGCCAGCAGCCCAGCCGGGACAGGGGGCTACGAGCAGTACTTC.

A single count supports this clone. CDR3 loop: CASRRSLANYGYTF. CDR3 nucleotide sequence: TGTGCCAGCAGAAGATCATTAGCTAACTATGGCTACACCTTC. V gene TRBV28 combines with J gene TRBJ1-2, with D unclear. V lost 6 bases and J lost 0, with 11 bases in between. The CDR3 length is 14 residues. The germline V gene has CDR1 MDHEN and CDR2 SYDVKM.